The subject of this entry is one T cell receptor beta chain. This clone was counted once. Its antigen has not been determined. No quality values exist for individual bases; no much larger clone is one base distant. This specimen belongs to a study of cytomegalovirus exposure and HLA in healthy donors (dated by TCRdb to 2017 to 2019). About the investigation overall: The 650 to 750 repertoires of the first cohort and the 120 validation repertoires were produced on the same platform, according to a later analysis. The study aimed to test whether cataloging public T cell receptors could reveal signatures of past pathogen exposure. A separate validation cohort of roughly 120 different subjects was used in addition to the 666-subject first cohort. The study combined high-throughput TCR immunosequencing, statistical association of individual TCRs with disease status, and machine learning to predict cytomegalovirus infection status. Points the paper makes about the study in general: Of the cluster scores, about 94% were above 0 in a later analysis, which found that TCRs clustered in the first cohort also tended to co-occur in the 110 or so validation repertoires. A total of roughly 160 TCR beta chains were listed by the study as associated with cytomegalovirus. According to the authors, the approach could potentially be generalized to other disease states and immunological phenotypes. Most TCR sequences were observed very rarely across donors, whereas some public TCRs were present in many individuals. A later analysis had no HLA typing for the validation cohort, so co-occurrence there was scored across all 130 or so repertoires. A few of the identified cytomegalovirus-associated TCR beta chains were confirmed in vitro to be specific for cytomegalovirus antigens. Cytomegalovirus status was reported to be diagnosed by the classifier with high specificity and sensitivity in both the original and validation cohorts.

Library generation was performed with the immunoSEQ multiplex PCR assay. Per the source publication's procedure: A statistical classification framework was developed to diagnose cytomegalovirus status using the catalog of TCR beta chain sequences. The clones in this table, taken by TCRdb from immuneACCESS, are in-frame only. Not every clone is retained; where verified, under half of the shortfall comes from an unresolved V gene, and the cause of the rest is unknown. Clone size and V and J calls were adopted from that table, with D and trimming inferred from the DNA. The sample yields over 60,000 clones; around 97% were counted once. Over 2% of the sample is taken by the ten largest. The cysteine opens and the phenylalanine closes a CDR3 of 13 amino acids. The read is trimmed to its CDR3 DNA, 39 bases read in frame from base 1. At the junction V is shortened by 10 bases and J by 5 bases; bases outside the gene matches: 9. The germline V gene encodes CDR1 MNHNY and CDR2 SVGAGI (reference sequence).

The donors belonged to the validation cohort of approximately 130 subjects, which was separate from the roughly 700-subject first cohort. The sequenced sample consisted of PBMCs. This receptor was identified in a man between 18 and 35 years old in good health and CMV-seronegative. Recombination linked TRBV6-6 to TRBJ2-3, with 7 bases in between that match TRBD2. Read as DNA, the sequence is TGTGCCACCCTAGGGGAGGGATTAGATACGCAGTATTTT. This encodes CATLGEGLDTQYF.